This T cell receptor (beta chain) is from a study of cytomegalovirus exposure and HLA in healthy donors. Whole-study findings and limits: Differences between HLA loci emerged in a later analysis of TCR association rates, with DRB1 most and HLA-C fewest.

Donors likely had unrecorded immune exposures despite being nominally healthy when sampled. Primers for the PCR totalled 60 Vbeta and 13 Jbeta. Only in-frame clones appear in the TCRdb table, and some are missing; sequencing was by immunoSEQ multiplex PCR. The data hold about 130,000 clones, with over 70% observed a single time. As for this clone: Its antigen is not identified.

The clonotype comes from a woman between 40 and 55 years old in good health and CMV-seronegative. The sequencing input was PBMCs.

As DNA, the CDR3 is TGTGCCAGCAGCCCCTCGGAGCGAATTGTGAACACTGAAGCTTTCTTT. It specifies CASSPSERIVNTEAFF. The rearrangement uses TRBV28 and TRBJ1-1, with D unclear. This CDR3 is built from 16 residues. Germline V gene data show CDR1 as MDHEN and CDR2 as SYDVKM. The V end was cut by 6 bases, the J end by 0 bases, with 17 bases between.